The clone carrying this T cell receptor beta chain was detected only a few times. The antigen remains unidentified. Germline lookup yields CDR1 SSHAT and CDR2 FNYEAQ (reference sequence). The CDR3 consists of 14 residues. Trimming pared 4 bases from V and 5 bases from J, leaving 15 bases between. The data are from a study of T cells in Graves' hyperthyroidism and ophthalmopathy. Overall study results and limits: The model predicted ophthalmopathy a median around six months before onset.

Amplification of TCR beta CDR3 regions used RNA as the template. First-round RT-PCR of the TCR CDR3 relied on the HTBI primer set. TCRdb re-called the multiplex PCR reads with MiXCR, one entry per CDR3 protein. The sample yields about 410,000 distinct CDR3 sequences, approximately 14% seen once. Sequenced material: blood. The chain recombines TRBV7-7 with TRBJ2-7, with a weak D call TRBD1 (6 bases). The receptor was derived from a man younger than 30 with Graves' ophthalmopathy. CDR3 in amino acids: CASSSSGARDEQYF. As DNA, the CDR3 is TGTGCCAGCAGCTCGTCAGGGGCTAGAGACGAGCAGTACTTC.